The 21 T cell receptor beta chains reported below all come from one sample, sequenced in a study of T-cell reconstitution after alpha-beta-depleted transplantation in children. Unique molecular identifiers featured in how the TCRbeta library was prepared. MiXCR was run by TCRdb on the PCR reads, yielding one entry per CDR3 protein. Of about 3,100 distinct CDR3 sequences in the sample, roughly 10% were seen once. This material consisted of PBMCs, mostly from graft donor cells, taken 360 days after TCRalphabeta/CD19-depleted stem cell transplant. These receptors were obtained from a patient aged 2-10 years who had a stem cell transplant for inherited bone marrow failure, so the T cells may come from the graft donor.

Within the sample, this clonotype is hyperexpanded. V gene TRBV9 combines with J gene TRBJ2-1; perhaps TRBD1 as D (6 bases). V lost 0 bases and J lost 9, with 13 bases in between. Per germline, CDR1 SGDLS and CDR2 YYNGEE. This CDR3 has 14 amino acids. Here the CDR3 reads CASSVVEQGIEQFF. DNA of the CDR3: TGTGCCAGCAGCGTAGTGGAACAGGGCATTGAGCAGTTCTTC.

This clonotype was found many times. V usage is TRBV24-1 and J usage is TRBJ2-7; 10 bases line up with TRBD1. The CDR3 is made up of 15 amino acids. Germline assignment: CDR1 KGHDR and CDR2 SFDVKD. The trim removed 3 bases at V and 1 base at J, leaving 2 bases unmatched. CDR3 coding DNA: TGTGCCACCAGTGATCGACAGGGGGCATCCTACGAGCAGTACTTC. Translating gives CATSDRQGASYEQYF.

This clonotype was seen at least ten times. V usage is TRBV7-3 and J usage is TRBJ2-1; tentatively, D is TRBD2 (6 bases). The CDR3 sequence is 13 residues long. CDR1 is SGHTA and CDR2 is FQGTGA in the germline V gene. V was clipped by 5 bases and J by 5 bases, with 10 bases between them. The CDR3 here is CASSDGTHNEQFF. DNA of the CDR3: TGTGCCAGCAGCGACGGGACTCACAATGAGCAGTTCTTC.

This clonotype was recorded at least ten times. The chain combines TRBV2 with TRBJ2-5, with 7 nucleotides matching TRBD2. Germline V gives CDR1 SNHLY, CDR2 FYNNEI. The CDR3 totals 13 residues. V was pared by 3 bases and J by 4 bases, with 2 bases of the junction left unmatched. The CDR3 loop is CASSDPGGETQYF. The CDR3, as DNA: TGTGCCAGCAGTGATCCGGGAGGAGAGACCCAGTACTTC.

This clonotype was observed at least ten times. The chain links TRBV29-1 to TRBJ2-7, with D maybe TRBD2 (6 bases). This CDR3 comprises 14 residues. The germline V and J ends were trimmed by 6 bases and 0 bases, with 15 bases remaining between them. Germline lookup yields CDR1 SQVTM and CDR2 ANQGSEA. The CDR3 coding sequence is TGCAGCGTGGGGACGACTAGTTCCTCCTACGAGCAGTACTTC. This translates into CSVGTTSSSYEQYF.

This clonotype was seen many times. V usage is TRBV18 and J usage is TRBJ1-3, with D perhaps TRBD1 (6 bases). Germline V gene sequence: CDR1 KGHSH, CDR2 LQKENI. Trimming shortened V by 3 bases and J by 6 bases, and 12 bases separated the two germline ends. The CDR3 runs to 14 residues. CDR3 amino acids: CASSPRQVTNTIYF. For the CDR3, the DNA is TGTGCCAGCTCACCGAGACAGGTGACAAACACCATATATTTT.

This clonotype was picked up many times. The chain has TRBV9 and TRBJ2-1, with D tentatively TRBD1 (6 bases). The V gene lost 0 bases and the J gene lost 7 bases, with 11 bases spanning the gap. This CDR3 is 14 amino acids long. CDR1 is SGDLS and CDR2 is YYNGEE in the germline V gene. This CDR3 is CASSVASQGNEQFF. The CDR3 DNA reads TGTGCCAGCAGCGTAGCTTCCCAGGGGAATGAGCAGTTCTTC.

This clonotype was recorded at least ten times. Mismatch with germline at one junction end may stem from a read error. The chain recombines TRBV5-1 with TRBJ1-2; 10 bases match TRBD1. Germline CDR1 is SGHRS and CDR2 is YFSETQ. There are 15 residues in the CDR3. CDR3 nucleotides: TGCGCCAGCAGCTTGGGGGGGACAGGGGACTACGGCTACACCTTC. Protein: CASSLGGTGDYGYTF. Full variable domain (outside the CDR3, taken from reference TRBV5-1 and TRBJ1-2): KAGVTQTPRYLIKTRGQQVTLSCSPISGHRSVSWYQQTPGQGLQFLFEYFSETQRNKGNFPGRFSGRQFSNSRSEMNVSTLELGDSALYLCASSLGGTGDYGYTFGSGTRLTVV.

This clonotype was found many times. This chain joins TRBV7-2 and TRBJ2-3, with TRBD2 matching over 8 bases. CDR3 length equals 14 residues. After removal of 5 bases from V and 3 bases from J, the junction contained 4 bases not matched to a gene. Germline CDR1 SGHTA, CDR2 FQGNSA. As DNA, the CDR3 is TGTGCCAGCAGCCCCGGGACTAGAACAGATACGCAGTATTTT. It encodes CASSPGTRTDTQYF.

This clonotype was detected ten times or more. J is TRBJ1-2 and V is TRBV5-1; D is perhaps TRBD1 (6 bases). CDR1 and CDR2 from the germline V gene are SGHRS and YFSETQ. The V gene lost 1 base and the J gene lost 8 bases, with 18 bases spanning the gap. The CDR3 sequence is 15 residues long. The CDR3 spells CASSLLLGAIGGYTF. CDR3 nucleotide sequence: TGCGCCAGCAGCTTGCTGTTGGGGGCTATTGGGGGCTACACCTTC. Variable domain in full (rest from reference TRBV5-1 and TRBJ1-2): KAGVTQTPRYLIKTRGQQVTLSCSPISGHRSVSWYQQTPGQGLQFLFEYFSETQRNKGNFPGRFSGRQFSNSRSEMNVSTLELGDSALYLCASSLLLGAIGGYTFGSGTRLTVV.

This clonotype was counted ten times or more. This chain uses TRBV6-5 with TRBJ2-7; 8 bases map to TRBD2. V lost 2 bases, J lost 2 bases, and 5 bases stayed unmatched. This CDR3 has 15 residues. Germline CDR1 and CDR2: MNHEY and SVGAGI. The CDR3 DNA sequence: TGTGCCAGCAGTTACGGCAGCGGGAGACCCTACGAGCAGTACTTC. This encodes CASSYGSGRPYEQYF.

This clonotype was picked up many times. J is TRBJ1-5 and V is TRBV6-5; possible D gene TRBD1, 5 bases. The CDR3 runs 13 residues. Trimming took 9 bases from V and 4 from J, leaving 13 bases between them. CDR1 is MNHEY and CDR2 is SVGAGI in the germline V gene. The CDR3 region is CASGSQGNQPQHF. The CDR3 DNA reads as TGTGCCAGTGGGAGTCAGGGAAATCAGCCCCAGCATTTT.

In this sample, this clonotype turned up many times. The chain combines TRBV25-1 with TRBJ1-6; D gene unclear. The CDR3 is 17 residues long. Germline V gives CDR1 MGHDK, CDR2 SYGVNS. V was cut by 4 bases and J by 5 bases, with 18 bases left in between. The CDR3 coding sequence is TGTGCCAGCAGTGTTTCGGGCCATAATCGGAATAATTCACCCCTCCACTTT. Its translation is CASSVSGHNRNNSPLHF.

In its sample, this clonotype was seen many times. CDR3 loop: CAIAPQGQGGTEAFF. CDR3 in DNA: TGTGCCATCGCCCCCCAGGGGCAGGGCGGTACTGAAGCTTTCTTT. The chain uses TRBV10-3 and TRBJ1-1; the D gene is possibly TRBD1 (6 bases). In germline, CDR1 is ENHRY, CDR2 SYGVKD. The CDR3 runs 15 residues. V gave up 8 bases and J gave up 5 bases, with 21 bases separating them.

This clonotype is deemed medium-sized. The gene calls are TRBV7-8 and TRBJ2-1, with TRBD2 identical over 7 bases. Losses at the gene ends were 7 bases for V and 4 bases for J; bases not matched to a gene: 4. Germline loops: CDR1 SGHVS, CDR2 FQNEAQ. This CDR3 region has 13 residues. In DNA form, the CDR3 reads TGTGCCAGCACCTGGCGGGAGTACAATGAGCAGTTCTTC. This translates into CASTWREYNEQFF.

This clonotype was counted at least ten times. The V and J genes are TRBV7-9 and TRBJ2-7; no reliable D call. The CDR3 covers 14 residues. The V end lost 1 base, the J end lost 5 bases, and 12 bases lay between the germline ends. Germline V gives CDR1 SEHNR, CDR2 FQNEAQ (reference sequence). CDR3 protein: CASSLVPRSHEQYF. The CDR3 nucleotides are TGTGCCAGCAGCTTAGTGCCTCGTTCCCACGAGCAGTACTTC.

This clonotype was counted many times. DNA for the CDR3: TGTGCCAGCGGGGAAGAGGGACAGGGAGGTGAAAAACTGTTTTTT. This codes for CASGEEGQGGEKLFF. V is TRBV6-1 and J is TRBJ1-4; TRBD1 matches at 9 bases. Germline CDR1 and CDR2: MNHNS and SASEGT. After removal of 8 bases from V and 7 bases from J, the junction contained 11 bases not matched to a gene. CDR3 length equals 15 residues.

As for this clonotype: Since a much larger clone is just one base distant, this may be a read error. This is likely a read error, given that the CDR3 carries no conserved phenylalanine or tryptophan at its end. The CDR3 DNA sequence: TGCAGTGCGGGGAGGAGCGGACTCAAAAACATTCAGTACTTA. Translated: CSAGRSGLKNIQYL. The chain joins TRBV20-1 to TRBJ2-4, with a tentative D call TRBD2 (6 bases). Between the trimmed V and J ends, which lost 6 bases and 3 bases, there was a span of 15 bases. The CDR3 is made up of 14 amino acids. CDR1 and CDR2 (germline): DFQATT, SNEGSKA (reference sequence).

In this sample, this clonotype turned up many times. The chain couples TRBV10-3 to TRBJ2-6, with D uncertain. This CDR3 spans 14 amino acids. In germline, CDR1 is ENHRY, CDR2 SYGVKD. Between the trimmed V and J ends, which lost 4 bases and 3 bases, there was a span of 7 bases. The CDR3 DNA reads TGTGCCATCAGTGGTTCGGGTGGGGCCAACGTCCTGACTTTC. It encodes CAISGSGGANVLTF.

This clonotype has a count of ten or more. This chain joins TRBV7-6 and TRBJ2-5; 10 bases line up with TRBD2. The V segment lost 8 bases and the J segment 4 bases; nucleotides outside the gene matches: 16. Germline assignment: CDR1 SGHVS and CDR2 FNYEAQ. This CDR3 is built from 17 residues. Here the CDR3 DNA reads TGTGCCAGCTCCCCGACAGGGCTAGCGGGGGTGCTAGAGACCCAGTACTTC. Amino acids: CASSPTGLAGVLETQYF.

This clonotype was found many times. The CDR3 is CASSYWAGKGETQYF. The CDR3 DNA reads as TGTGCCAGCAGTTATTGGGCAGGGAAAGGAGAGACCCAGTACTTC. V is TRBV6-5 and J is TRBJ2-5; a possible D gene is TRBD1 (5 bases). Trimming stripped 3 bases from V and 4 bases from J, with 15 bases between. The CDR3 totals 15 residues. Germline CDR1 and CDR2: MNHEY and SVGAGI.